This T cell receptor beta chain stems from a study of a mutant IDH1 vaccine in newly diagnosed glioma (dated by TCRdb to 2020 to 2022). Study-level background: Across visits V03 through V10, patients got a total of eight vaccinations, given in weeks 1, 3, 5, 7, 11, 15, 19 and 23. In the chemotherapy-containing groups, vaccination started alongside temozolomide cycles, whereas in patients who had radiotherapy alone it started 4-6 weeks after radiotherapy. The 30 to 40 treated patients were roughly 62% male and 37.5% female, with a mean age of approximately 38 years. Before enrollment, patients had received standard therapy of radiotherapy alone, temozolomide alone, or radiochemotherapy with temozolomide; most received the combination. Six visits were used for peripheral blood collection: V03 (baseline), V05, V07, V10, V12 and V13. Longitudinal TCRB deep sequencing was performed for fewer than 30 treated patients wherever samples were available for exploratory analyses.

The library was produced with the immunoSEQ multiplex PCR assay. The hsTCRB Kit was used according to the manufacturer's protocol to amplify rearranged TCR beta chain sequences. An Illumina MiSeq was used to sequence the TCRB libraries. Turning to the authors' computational methods: Demultiplexing, trimming and gene mapping were performed with the kit vendor's proprietary platform. The clones in this table, taken by TCRdb from immuneACCESS, are in-frame only. Not every clone is retained; where verified, under half of the shortfall comes from an unresolved V gene, and the cause of the rest is unknown. V, J and clone size are taken as reported in that table, and D and trimming were inferred from the DNA itself. For this sample there are under 150,000 clones; 85% to 90% appear just once. The leading ten clones occupy 0.5% to 0.65% of the sample. Summary of the overall study and its limitations: Immune responses induced by the vaccine were seen in over 90% of patients across multiple MHC alleles. Selection of PBMC samples for TCRB deep sequencing was based on availability. The authors noted that analyses of patient blood samples could not be reproduced because of sample limitations. No apparent relationship was observed between pseudoprogression and alterations in the top peripheral T cell clonotypes detected by TCRB sequencing.

The time point label for this specimen denotes: week 11, during vaccination. A 20-mer mutant IDH1 peptide at 300 micrograms in Montanide made up each vaccine dose, which was injected subcutaneously together with topical imiquimod. Donors had newly diagnosed WHO grade 3 or 4 IDH1-mutant astrocytomas with loss of nuclear ATRX. The samples were drawn from NOA16, a multicentre, single-arm, open-label phase I trial in Germany that tested a mutant IDH1 peptide vaccine in humans for the first time. Genomic DNA for TCRB sequencing was isolated from EDTA blood with the DNeasy Blood and Tissue Kit. V and J are truncated by 3 bases and 5 bases respectively, leaving an intervening sequence of 16 bases. CDR1 and CDR2, per the germline V gene (reference sequence), are MNHNY and SVGAGI. The CDR3 contains 15 residues, cysteine and phenylalanine counted. The only DNA kept is the CDR3, 45 bases in frame from the first base.

In the case of this clone: There is no known antigen for this receptor. No much larger clone exists at a distance of one base, and base qualities are not known.

This clonotype was obtained from a woman aged 45 to 65 with glioma. The chain links TRBV6-6 with TRBJ2-5; a tentative D call is TRBD2 (5 bases match). This specimen consisted of PBMCs, obtained from a glioma patient whose treatment included an IDH1 peptide vaccine. The DNA reads as follows: TGTGCCAGCAGTTATCTATCGTCGGGGTCCGAGACCCAGTACTTC. This sequence encodes CASSYLSSGSETQYF.